Below are 21 T cell receptor beta chains sequenced from a single sample in a study of OX40 agonist ivuxolimab in advanced cancers. Sequenced by immunoSEQ multiplex PCR; TCRdb stores in-frame clones only, minus some. The sample lists over 40,000 clones; roughly 90% were seen once. The sample here was CD4+ or CD8+ T cells sorted from blood, taken in a trial of the OX40 agonist ivuxolimab. The receptors stem from an adult with an advanced solid tumor such as melanoma, head and neck, liver or kidney cancer.

The gene calls are TRBV28 and TRBJ2-7, with TRBD1 matching 7 bases. V lost 4 bases to trimming and J lost 3 bases; unmatched junction nucleotides: 9. The CDR3 sequence is 15 residues long. Germline V CDR1 and CDR2: MDHEN, SYDVKM. The CDR3 coding sequence is TGTGCCAGCAGTTCTCCGACAGGGTCCTTCTACGAGCAGTACTTC. This codes for CASSSPTGSFYEQYF. The entire variable domain, with the rest obtained from reference TRBV28 and TRBJ2-7, is as follows: DVKVTQSSRYLVKRTGEKVFLECVQDMDHENMFWYRQDPGLGLRLIYFSYDVKMKEKGDIPEGYSVSREKKERFSLILESASTNQTSMYLCASSSPTGSFYEQYFGPGTRLTVT.

This clone has a single count. This chain uses TRBV19 with TRBJ2-2; no clear D. Germline V gives CDR1 LNHDA, CDR2 SQIVND (reference sequence). The CDR3 is 16 amino acids. Trimming took 6 bases from V and 1 from J, leaving 15 bases between them. DNA of the CDR3: TGTGCCAGTAGCCCCATGGTAGGAGTGAACACCGGGGAGCTGTTTTTT. Translating gives CASSPMVGVNTGELFF.

The chain uses TRBV7-2 and TRBJ2-1, with 9 bases lining up with TRBD1. The CDR3 length is 17 residues. Germline V lookup: CDR1 SGHTA, CDR2 FQGNSA. Trimming at V came to 1 base and at J to 3 bases, leaving 7 bases not matched to a gene. CDR3 nucleotides: TGTGCCAGCAGCTTAGATCCAGGGACAGGGTTCTACAATGAGCAGTTCTTC. This encodes CASSLDPGTGFYNEQFF. Using reference TRBV7-2 and TRBJ2-1 for the parts outside the CDR3, the full variable domain is GAGVSQSPSNKVTEKGKDVELRCDPISGHTALYWYRQSLGQGLEFLIYFQGNSAPDKSGLPSDRFSAERTGGSVSTLTIQRTQQEDSAVYLCASSLDPGTGFYNEQFFGPGTRLTVL.

V gene TRBV28 combines with J gene TRBJ2-7; a weak D match, TRBD2 (6 bases). There are 10 residues in the CDR3. CDR1 is MDHEN and CDR2 is SYDVKM in the germline V gene. Trimming stripped 10 bases from V and 9 bases from J, with 13 bases between. This CDR3 reads CATVGGMQYF. The CDR3 DNA is TGTGCCACCGTGGGGGGAATGCAGTACTTC.

The genes are TRBV6-5 and TRBJ2-3; TRBD1 is a possible D gene (6 bases). The germline V and J ends were trimmed by 6 bases and 1 base, with 14 bases remaining between them. Germline V CDR1 and CDR2: MNHEY, SVGAGI. The CDR3 extends over 15 amino acids. The CDR3 region has the DNA TGTGCCAGCAGCCAAGGGGGACGGCGCACAGATACGCAGTATTTT. Protein sequence: CASSQGGRRTDTQYF.

The rearrangement joins TRBV13 to TRBJ2-3; 7 nucleotides agree with TRBD2. Trimming at V came to 0 bases and at J to 1 base, leaving 1 base not matched to a gene. CDR1 PRHDT and CDR2 FYEKMQ come from the germline V gene (reference sequence). This CDR3 comprises 15 residues. Written as DNA, the CDR3 is TGTGCCAGCAGCTTAGGTGCGGGAGGCACAGATACGCAGTATTTT. This encodes CASSLGAGGTDTQYF.

This chain links TRBV11-1 with TRBJ2-1, with D possibly matching TRBD2 (5 bases). There are 13 residues in the CDR3. V shed 4 bases and J shed 10 bases, with 14 bases lying between them. Germline CDR1 SGHAT, CDR2 FQDESV (reference sequence). CDR3 amino acids: CASSSLLGREQFF. The DNA for the CDR3 is TGTGCCAGCAGCTCGCTACTGGGGAGAGAGCAGTTCTTC.

Details on this clone: Sequence at one end of the junction differs from germline and may be a read error. Other nucleotide sequences in the sample specify the same CDR3. This chain uses TRBV5-1 with TRBJ1-1; tentative D call: TRBD1 (5 bases). The CDR3 is 14 amino acids. CDR1 and CDR2 from the germline V gene are SGHRS and YFSETQ. The CDR3 DNA sequence: TGCGCCAGTAGCTTGTCAGGGCTGGGGACTGAAGCTTTCTTT. Protein sequence: CASSLSGLGTEAFF.

This chain uses TRBV5-4 with TRBJ2-1, with 7 bases identical to TRBD2. The J segment lost 9 bases and the V segment lost 5 bases, leaving 8 bases of the junction unmatched. Germline-derived CDR1 and CDR2 are SGHNT and YYREEE (reference sequence). There are 13 residues in the CDR3. CDR3 DNA: TGTGCCAGCAGATCGACTAGCCTCGGTGAGCAGTTCTTC. This gives the protein CASRSTSLGEQFF.

This sequence joins TRBV5-1 and TRBJ1-5; 7 nucleotides align to TRBD1. V shed 4 bases, J shed 3 bases, and the junction held 7 bases outside the gene matches. The germline CDR1 and CDR2 sequences are SGHRS and YFSETQ. The CDR3 has 15 amino acids. CDR3 region: CASSRDSKPNQPQHF. CDR3 nucleotide sequence: TGCGCCAGCAGCCGGGACAGTAAGCCCAATCAGCCCCAGCATTTT. Combining the CDR3 with reference TRBV5-1 and TRBJ1-5 gives the whole variable domain KAGVTQTPRYLIKTRGQQVTLSCSPISGHRSVSWYQQTPGQGLQFLFEYFSETQRNKGNFPGRFSGRQFSNSRSEMNVSTLELGDSALYLCASSRDSKPNQPQHFGDGTRLSIL.

In its sample, this clone was seen a few times. The genes are TRBV7-8 and TRBJ2-2; 12 nucleotides align to TRBD1. CDR3 length: 17 amino acids. V trimming: 5 bases; J trimming: 5 bases; junction bases outside the gene matches: 9. Germline assignment: CDR1 SGHVS and CDR2 FQNEAQ. DNA of the CDR3: TGTGCCAGCAGCGGACCCGGGACAGGGGGCAATACCGGGGAGCTGTTTTTT. Its translation is CASSGPGTGGNTGELFF.

The rearrangement uses TRBV9 and TRBJ2-5, with a weak D call TRBD2 (7 bases). Deletions cut 4 bases from V and 5 bases from J, with 15 bases between. Germline V gives CDR1 SGDLS, CDR2 YYNGEE. The CDR3 covers 14 residues. The CDR3 reads CASSPTGGRETQYF. The DNA of the CDR3 is TGTGCCAGCAGCCCCACGGGGGGCCGGGAGACCCAGTACTTC. The full variable domain, its missing parts supplied by reference TRBV9 and TRBJ2-5, is DSGVTQTPKHLITATGQRVTLRCSPRSGDLSVYWYQQSLDQGLQFLIQYYNGEERAKGNILERFSAQQFPDLHSELNLSSLELGDSALYFCASSPTGGRETQYFGPGTRLLVL.

The chain combines TRBV11-2 with TRBJ2-7, with D possibly TRBD2 on 5 matching bases. V was pared by 5 bases and J by 5 bases, with 10 bases between. The CDR3 spans 12 residues. CDR1 and CDR2 from the germline V gene are SGHAT and FQNNGV. The CDR3 is CASSRLSDEQYF. CDR3 sequence (DNA): TGTGCCAGCAGCAGACTATCGGACGAGCAGTACTTC.

CDR3 in amino acids: CASSRTGGSYEQYF. In nucleotides, the CDR3 is TGTGCCAGCAGCCGGACAGGGGGTTCCTACGAGCAGTACTTC. The chain carries TRBV7-9 and TRBJ2-7, with TRBD1 matching over 10 bases. The CDR3 contains 14 residues. Germline V gene lookup returns CDR1 SEHNR and CDR2 FQNEAQ (reference sequence). J lost 1 base, V lost 5 bases, and 2 bases had no gene match.

The gene calls are TRBV28 and TRBJ2-7, with D perhaps assigned TRBD1 or TRBD2 (5 bases each). Deletions cut 6 bases from V and 2 bases from J, with 14 bases between. Germline values: CDR1 MDHEN, CDR2 SYDVKM. This CDR3 has 14 residues. CDR3 amino acids: CASRVGTPPYEQYF. In DNA form, the CDR3 reads TGTGCCAGCAGAGTAGGGACCCCACCCTACGAGCAGTACTTC. Variable domain in full (rest from reference TRBV28 and TRBJ2-7): DVKVTQSSRYLVKRTGEKVFLECVQDMDHENMFWYRQDPGLGLRLIYFSYDVKMKEKGDIPEGYSVSREKKERFSLILESASTNQTSMYLCASRVGTPPYEQYFGPGTRLTVT.

This clone was seen just once. The genes are TRBV4-2 and TRBJ2-2, with 7 positions matching TRBD2. V lost 2 bases to trimming and J lost 7 bases; unmatched junction nucleotides: 19. The CDR3 is 19 residues long. The germline V gene encodes CDR1 LGHNA and CDR2 YNFKEQ. The CDR3 DNA is TGTGCCAGCAGCCAACCTTTCCCCGAGGGCGGGAGTTCGGTCGGGGAGCTGTTTTTT. This encodes CASSQPFPEGGSSVGELFF.

This chain links TRBV2 with TRBJ1-2; maybe TRBD1 (5 bases). Per the germline V gene, CDR1 is SNHLY and CDR2 is FYNNEI. Between the trimmed V and J ends, which lost 6 bases and 6 bases, there was a span of 8 bases. This CDR3 is built from 11 residues. The CDR3 spells CASRTGDGYTF. The CDR3 nucleotides are TGTGCCAGCAGGACGGGGGATGGCTACACCTTC.

The V call is TRBV30, the J call TRBJ2-2; TRBD2 is a possible D gene (6 bases). Trimming pared 4 bases from V and 0 bases from J, leaving 12 bases between. Germline assignment: CDR1 GTSNPN and CDR2 SVGIG (reference sequence). This CDR3 is 15 amino acids long. The CDR3 is CAWTPVAANTGELFF. The DNA of the CDR3 is TGTGCCTGGACCCCCGTAGCGGCGAACACCGGGGAGCTGTTTTTT. Variable domain in full (rest from reference TRBV30 and TRBJ2-2): SQTIHQWPATLVQPVGSPLSLECTVEGTSNPNLYWYRQAAGRGLQLLFYSVGIGQISSEVPQNLSASRPQDRQFILSSKKLLLSDSGFYLCAWTPVAANTGELFFGEGSRLTVL.

J is TRBJ2-3 and V is TRBV5-6; D may correspond to TRBD1 or TRBD2 (5 bases each). The CDR3 runs to 17 residues. V dropped 0 bases and J dropped 2 bases, with 16 bases sitting between them. The germline CDR1 and CDR2 sequences are SGHDT and YYEEEE. CDR3 DNA: TGTGCCAGCAGCTTGGCGGGACGGAGGAGTCTCACAGATACGCAGTATTTT. Encoded protein: CASSLAGRRSLTDTQYF.

The rearrangement uses TRBV27 and TRBJ1-1; D not resolved. Germline loops: CDR1 MNHEY, CDR2 SMNVEV (reference sequence). The CDR3 totals 13 residues. The V gene lost 4 bases and the J gene lost 7 bases, with 13 bases spanning the gap. This chain's CDR3 is CASSSRTWGEAFF. CDR3 DNA: TGTGCCAGCAGTTCCCGGACGTGGGGTGAAGCTTTCTTT.

The chain has TRBV20-1 and TRBJ1-2; D call uncertain. There are 11 residues in the CDR3. Germline lookup yields CDR1 DFQATT and CDR2 SNEGSKA (reference sequence). The V end lost 6 bases, the J end lost 5 bases, and 10 bases lay between the germline ends. CDR3 sequence: CSARPGYGYTF. In DNA, the CDR3 is TGCAGTGCGAGGCCGGGTTATGGCTACACCTTC.